This T cell receptor beta chain is drawn from a study of T cell responses to AZD1222 COVID-19 vaccine. As regards this clone: Its antigen is still unknown.

The CDR3 runs 13 residues. V lost 4 bases and J lost 9; bases outside the gene matches: 4. From germline, CDR1 is KGHDR and CDR2 SFDVKD. Overall study findings and caveats: CD4 TCRs associated with vaccination spanned spike, dominating at 160-218 and 743-854.

Sequencing was performed with immunoSEQ multiplex PCR; in TCRdb, only in-frame clones are kept and a portion is missing. This sample yields 150,000 or so clones, of which approximately 90% are seen a single time; approximately 3.8% belongs to the top ten. Sequences were derived from peripheral blood, sampled 28 days after the second AZD1222 dose. The rearrangement links TRBV24-1 to TRBJ2-5, with TRBD1 matching over 10 bases. The TCR originated in an adult who received the AZD1222 COVID-19 vaccine. The CDR3 DNA reads TGTGCCACCAGTGAGCCCGGGACAGGGGCCCAGTACTTC. Protein product: CATSEPGTGAQYF.